The source of this TCR beta chain is a study of blood T cell repertoires in COVID-19. Measured with immunoSEQ multiplex PCR; TCRdb has only the in-frame clones, and not every one. The sample contains 100,000 to 150,000 clones, roughly 77% of which appear only once. The TCR comes from a man in his sixties with active or convalescent COVID-19. The specimen was peripheral blood.

In nucleotides, the CDR3 is TGTGCCAGCAGCCCACTCAGGGGGGACTACGAGCAGTACTTC. It encodes CASSPLRGDYEQYF. The chain carries TRBV5-5 and TRBJ2-7; a possible D gene is TRBD1 (7 bases). This CDR3 is built from 14 residues. Per germline, CDR1 SGHKS and CDR2 YYEKEE (reference sequence). The V gene lost 4 bases and the J gene lost 3 bases, with 14 bases spanning the gap.